This T cell receptor beta chain originates from a study of beta chain features in type 1 diabetes. Study summary: Healthy donors resembled patients in age, gender and cell yields. Sorted cells numbering 95 million to 110 million were examined across all samples.

Expressed TCRB transcripts were sequenced after all isolated RNA was converted to cDNA. Using immunoSEQ multiplex PCR, the repertoire was profiled, and TCRdb retains in-frame clones only, with some absent. The sample contains 200,000 to 250,000 clones, 9.6% of which appear only once. Points on this clone: Its specificity is unknown. Other DNA sequences in this specimen translate into the identical CDR3.

Study-wide results and caveats: Any role of HLA type in TCRB rearrangement remained unresolved here. Using cDNA template may skew counts toward highly expressing activated cells.

Germline V gene lookup returns CDR1 SGHRS and CDR2 YFSETQ. The ends were cut back, 0 bases at V and 1 base at J, with 11 bases in the middle. This CDR3 is built from 15 residues. Sample: naive CD4+ T cells from blood. The V and J genes are TRBV5-1 and TRBJ2-7, with a weak D call TRBD1 (6 bases). The sequence was obtained from a woman aged 18-35 years in good health. CDR3 in amino acids: CASSLAPQGSYEQYF. In nucleotides, the CDR3 is TGCGCCAGCAGCTTGGCGCCACAGGGATCCTACGAGCAGTACTTC.